This T cell receptor (beta chain) was observed in a study of spatial heterogeneity in lung cancer. In the study overall: More beta-chain than alpha-chain sequences were consistently detected. On average, each unique TCR and UMI combination appeared more than ten times in raw reads.

In its sample, this clonotype is medium-sized (0.01 to 0.1%). Regarding time point: sample taken at primary tumor resection. Samples were donated by 72 untreated early-stage non-small cell lung cancer patients. Every molecule of TCR cDNA had its own unique molecular identifier. TCRdb reprocessed the 5' RACE reads via MiXCR and lists one record per CDR3 protein. There are 1,800 or so distinct CDR3 sequences in the sample; more than 15% occur only once, and over 25% lies in the top ten. This sequence was found in a male donor with early-stage non-small cell lung cancer. The sample was normal lung tissue next to the tumor, taken at surgery.

This CDR3 reads CASSFGLAGGDNEQFF. The CDR3 DNA reads as TGTGCCAGCAGCTTCGGACTAGCGGGAGGGGACAATGAGCAGTTCTTC. The gene calls are TRBV7-2 and TRBJ2-1, with 15 bases that match TRBD2. Looked up from germline, CDR1 is SGHTA and CDR2 is FQGNSA. V was pared by 3 bases and J by 5 bases, with 2 bases of the junction left unmatched. The CDR3 loop spans 16 amino acids. Together with reference TRBV7-2 and TRBJ2-1, the CDR3 gives the full variable domain: GAGVSQSPSNKVTEKGKDVELRCDPISGHTALYWYRQSLGQGLEFLIYFQGNSAPDKSGLPSDRFSAERTGGSVSTLTIQRTQQEDSAVYLCASSFGLAGGDNEQFFGPGTRLTVL.